This T cell receptor (beta chain) was identified in a study of glioma-infiltrating T cells after dendritic cell vaccination. In the study overall: Dendritic cell vaccine was injected intradermally three times, biweekly.

This clone was counted once. Produced via immunoSEQ multiplex PCR; TCRdb's table is partial and in-frame only. The sample has more than 45,000 clones; approximately 80% are singletons. The CDR3 spans 20 residues. Germline-derived CDR1 and CDR2 are SGHVS and FQNEAQ. V lost 5 bases and J lost 1; bases outside the gene matches: 19. This sample's time point: after dendritic cell vaccination, including at tumor progression/relapse. The input for sequencing was blood, taken after dendritic cell vaccination. This rearrangement joins TRBV7-8 to TRBJ1-5; TRBD1 matches at 8 bases. This TCR came from a human donor with glioblastoma. CDR3 amino acids: CASSRTQGAQRKASNQPQHF. The DNA of the CDR3 is TGTGCCAGCAGCCGGACCCAGGGGGCGCAGAGAAAGGCGAGCAATCAGCCCCAGCATTTT.